The 19 T cell receptor beta chains below all came from one sample that was sequenced in a study of blood T cell repertoires in COVID-19. TCRdb's table, derived via immunoSEQ multiplex PCR, lists solely in-frame clones and lacks some. The sample lists 150,000 or so clones, approximately 90% occurring once. The sample was peripheral blood. These receptors were taken from a man aged 45-65 years with acute or convalescent COVID-19.

This chain connects TRBV24-1 to TRBJ2-2; 7 bases are a match to TRBD2. Germline trimming cut 2 bases from V and 5 bases from J; bases unmatched to any gene: 4. The germline V gene encodes CDR1 KGHDR and CDR2 SFDVKD. The CDR3 covers 15 residues. DNA of the CDR3: TGTGCCACCAGTGATTCGGGGAGGGGAACCGGGGAGCTGTTTTTT. Its protein is CATSDSGRGTGELFF.

The chain uses TRBV19 and TRBJ1-5; D gene ambiguous. The length of the CDR3 is 16 residues. Trimming removed 8 bases at V and 3 bases at J, with 20 bases between. Germline V gene data show CDR1 as LNHDA and CDR2 as SQIVND (reference sequence). Written as DNA, the CDR3 is TGTGCCAGTGCGAGGGCCAAAACGGCAGTCAATCAGCCCCAGCATTTT. Its translation: CASARAKTAVNQPQHF.

The J gene is TRBJ2-5, the V gene TRBV7-2; no reliable D call. Per germline, CDR1 SGHTA and CDR2 FQGNSA. This CDR3 has 11 residues. The V end lost 5 bases, the J end lost 7 bases, and 8 bases lay between the germline ends. In DNA form, the CDR3 reads TGTGCCAGCAGCACGGGTGGGACCCAGTACTTC. Residues: CASSTGGTQYF. Looking up the rest from reference TRBV7-2 and TRBJ2-5 gives the full variable domain: GAGVSQSPSNKVTEKGKDVELRCDPISGHTALYWYRQSLGQGLEFLIYFQGNSAPDKSGLPSDRFSAERTGGSVSTLTIQRTQQEDSAVYLCASSTGGTQYFGPGTRLLVL.

This chain joins TRBV27 and TRBJ1-5, with 9 bases matching TRBD1. The length of the CDR3 is 14 residues. V was clipped by 2 bases and J by 5 bases; unmatched bases: 1. CDR1 is MNHEY, CDR2 SMNVEV, per germline (reference sequence). The CDR3 DNA reads as TGTGCCAGCAGTTTAGGGACAGGGCATCAGCCCCAGCATTTT. The encoded protein is CASSLGTGHQPQHF.

The chain carries TRBV2 and TRBJ2-7, with 9 bases that match TRBD1. CDR1 is SNHLY, CDR2 FYNNEI, per germline. The CDR3 has 17 residues. Trimming at V came to 6 bases and at J to 3 bases, leaving 15 bases not matched to a gene. The CDR3 sequence: CASRRSVPGQGYYEQYV. CDR3 DNA sequence: TGTGCCAGCAGGAGGAGTGTACCGGGACAGGGCTACTACGAGCAGTACGTC.

The V and J genes are TRBV20-1 and TRBJ2-1; 12 positions match TRBD1. V gave up 3 bases and J gave up 6 bases; unmatched junction bases: 6. The length of the CDR3 is 15 residues. Germline CDR1 DFQATT, CDR2 SNEGSKA (reference sequence). Written as DNA, the CDR3 is TGCAGTGCTAGTGCCGGGACAGGGGGCATCAATGAGCAGTTCTTC. Translating gives CSASAGTGGINEQFF.

J is TRBJ2-5 and V is TRBV24-1; weak D call: TRBD1 (6 bases). This CDR3 is built from 15 residues. V was clipped by 3 bases and J by 4 bases, with 14 bases between them. Germline V gene sequence: CDR1 KGHDR, CDR2 SFDVKD. Written as DNA, the CDR3 is TGTGCCACCAGTGATCCGGGACATAAGCTAGAGACCCAGTACTTC. Protein sequence: CATSDPGHKLETQYF.

V gene TRBV7-9 combines with J gene TRBJ1-3, with a tentative D call TRBD1 (6 bases). Trimming stripped 4 bases from V and 4 bases from J, with 11 bases between. The CDR3 has 14 residues. Per germline, CDR1 SEHNR and CDR2 FQNEAQ (reference sequence). CDR3 sequence (DNA): TGTGCCAGCAGCTACACAGGGCGCGGAAACACCATATATTTT. It yields the protein CASSYTGRGNTIYF.

CDR3 DNA: TGTGCCAGCAGTGAGACTGCCAGGGGCAATGAGCAGTTCTTC. Amino acid sequence: CASSETARGNEQFF. This chain links TRBV6-1 with TRBJ2-1; the D gene is possibly TRBD1 (6 bases). V lost 3 bases and J 6 bases, leaving 12 bases between the germline ends. The CDR3 loop spans 14 amino acids. Germline V gives CDR1 MNHNS, CDR2 SASEGT.

V usage is TRBV11-2 and J usage is TRBJ2-5, with TRBD2 matching over 14 bases. V lost 0 bases to trimming and J lost 10 bases; unmatched junction nucleotides: 7. The V gene's germline CDR1 is SGHAT and CDR2 FQNNGV. The CDR3 is made up of 16 amino acids. The CDR3 DNA sequence: TGTGCCAGCAGCTTAGAATATTGGACTAGCGGGGGGATCCAGTACTTC. It yields the protein CASSLEYWTSGGIQYF.

V gene TRBV10-3 combines with J gene TRBJ1-5, with 11 bases aligning to TRBD1. In germline, CDR1 is ENHRY, CDR2 SYGVKD. V shed 2 bases, J shed 6 bases, and the junction held 12 bases outside the gene matches. CDR3 size: 18 residues. CDR3 DNA sequence: TGTGCCATCAGTGAGGCCGGGACAGGGGGGGTTTTAGGTCAGCCCCAGCATTTT. Translating it yields CAISEAGTGGVLGQPQHF.

The genes are TRBV2 and TRBJ2-1; possibly TRBD2 for D (6 bases). Trimming removed 6 bases from V and 8 bases from J, with 23 bases in between. Germline CDR1 SNHLY, CDR2 FYNNEI. The CDR3 is 16 residues long. CDR3 loop: CASRGNRDSKGYEQFF. The DNA for the CDR3 is TGTGCCAGCAGAGGAAACCGGGACTCCAAAGGCTATGAGCAGTTCTTC.

The chain links TRBV4-2 to TRBJ2-7; TRBD1 agrees at 8 bases. V was clipped by 3 bases and J by 2 bases; unmatched bases: 3. Germline CDR1 reads LGHNA; CDR2 reads YNFKEQ. The CDR3 has 14 amino acids. The CDR3 sequence: CASSHDRGPYEQYF. CDR3 DNA: TGTGCCAGCAGCCACGACAGGGGACCCTACGAGCAGTACTTC.

The CDR3 reads CASSLGQISYNEQFF. The CDR3, as DNA: TGTGCCAGCAGCTTGGGACAGATCTCCTACAATGAGCAGTTCTTC. The chain carries TRBV5-4 and TRBJ2-1, with a possible D match to TRBD1 (5 bases). In germline, CDR1 is SGHNT, CDR2 YYREEE (reference sequence). V was pared by 0 bases and J by 0 bases, with 7 bases between. This CDR3 is built from 15 residues. The variable domain in full, with the rest retrieved from reference TRBV5-4 and TRBJ2-1, is ETGVTQSPTHLIKTRGQQVTLRCSSQSGHNTVSWYQQALGQGPQFIFQYYREEENGRGNFPPRFSGLQFPNYSSELNVNALELDDSALYLCASSLGQISYNEQFFGPGTRLTVL.

The chain couples TRBV9 to TRBJ2-3, with 12 bases identical to TRBD2. CDR3 length: 17 amino acids. Losses at the gene ends were 1 base for V and 6 bases for J; bases not matched to a gene: 9. The V gene's germline CDR1 is SGDLS and CDR2 YYNGEE. The CDR3 region is CASSVSASGGARDTQYF. CDR3 DNA sequence: TGTGCCAGCAGCGTATCCGCTAGCGGGGGGGCCCGGGATACGCAGTATTTT.

This clone was detected only a few times. The chain employs TRBV20-1 and TRBJ1-4; TRBD1 agrees at 8 bases. This CDR3 is built from 11 residues. CDR1 is DFQATT and CDR2 is SNEGSKA in the germline V gene (reference sequence). V was clipped by 5 bases and J by 11 bases; unmatched bases: 4. The CDR3 is CSAGWTGKLFF. CDR3 sequence (DNA): TGCAGTGCTGGATGGACAGGGAAACTGTTTTTT.

The chain recombines TRBV10-3 with TRBJ2-1; 10 nucleotides line up with TRBD2. Per the germline V gene, CDR1 is ENHRY and CDR2 is SYGVKD. V lost 4 bases, J lost 6 bases, and 6 bases stayed unmatched. The CDR3 sequence is 15 residues long. CDR3: CAISGSGRALNEQFF. The CDR3, as DNA: TGTGCCATCAGTGGGAGCGGGAGGGCCCTCAATGAGCAGTTCTTC.

This chain joins TRBV10-2 and TRBJ1-2, with D possibly TRBD1 on 6 matching bases. CDR3 length equals 16 residues. Germline lookup yields CDR1 WSHSY and CDR2 SAAADI. The V end lost 7 bases, the J end lost 1 base, and 19 bases lay between the germline ends. The CDR3 protein is CASTQGLGGFNYGYTF. In DNA, the CDR3 is TGCGCCAGCACACAGGGTTTAGGCGGTTTTAACTATGGCTACACCTTC.

This sequence joins TRBV2 and TRBJ1-1; perhaps TRBD1 as D (6 bases). The CDR3 has 12 residues. Germline CDR1 is SNHLY and CDR2 is FYNNEI. V lost 6 bases to trimming and J lost 6 bases, with 11 bases between them. In DNA, the CDR3 is TGTGCCAGCAGCACACAGGGATCTGAAGCTTTCTTT. It translates to CASSTQGSEAFF.